The 27 T cell receptor beta chains presented below share a single source sample, sequenced in a study of shared clonotypes between healthy human individuals. Clones were read by immunoSEQ multiplex PCR, and TCRdb kept only the in-frame ones, dropping some. The sample shows about 2.4 million clones, roughly 93% of them seen only once. Sequencing was done on a sample of naive CD4+ T cells from PBMCs. Subset in this sample: CD45RA+ positively selected. The source is a young man in good health. Some clones in this sample may be carry-over from other donors' samples.

The rearrangement joins TRBV28 to TRBJ1-2; D unresolved. Trimming removed 8 bases from V and 4 bases from J, with 14 bases in between. CDR1 is MDHEN and CDR2 is SYDVKM in the germline V gene. CDR3 length: 13 amino acids. The CDR3 here is CASGSGLAYGYTF. The CDR3 DNA reads TGTGCCAGCGGATCCGGGCTAGCCTATGGCTACACCTTC.

The chain links TRBV5-6 to TRBJ2-7; 10 bases are shared with TRBD2. The germline V gene has CDR1 SGHDT and CDR2 YYEEEE. This CDR3 region has 16 residues. V was pared by 3 bases and J by 2 bases, with 8 bases of the junction left unmatched. CDR3 sequence reads: CASSSDPSGSPYEQYF. The CDR3 bases are TGTGCCAGCAGCTCCGACCCTAGCGGGAGTCCCTACGAGCAGTACTTC.

Points on this clone: The junction departs from germline at one end; a sequencing error may be responsible. The chain has TRBV20-1 and TRBJ1-2; D is unresolved. The CDR3 totals 11 residues. Germline CDR1 is DFQATT and CDR2 is SNEGSKA (reference sequence). The CDR3 here is CSARGTDGCTF. The CDR3 nucleotides are TGCAGTGCTAGAGGGACGGATGGCTGCACCTTC.

The chain links TRBV7-2 to TRBJ2-1; 9 nucleotides agree with TRBD2. There are 15 residues in the CDR3. The V and J ends lost 4 bases and 8 bases, in that order; junction bases with no gene match: 9. In germline, CDR1 is SGHTA, CDR2 FQGNSA. This CDR3 reads CASSSGTSHSDEQFF. The CDR3 coding sequence is TGTGCCAGCAGCTCCGGGACTAGCCATTCCGATGAGCAGTTCTTC.

This rearrangement joins TRBV6-5 to TRBJ2-4; 7 bases map to TRBD2. Germline trimming cut 9 bases from V and 6 bases from J; bases unmatched to any gene: 14. Germline lookup yields CDR1 MNHEY and CDR2 SVGAGI. The CDR3 extends over 15 amino acids. The chain's CDR3 is CASRGTTSRGNIQYF. CDR3 nucleotides: TGTGCCAGTCGCGGGACTACCTCGAGGGGAAACATTCAGTACTTC.

V gene TRBV5-1 combines with J gene TRBJ2-5; 9 bases line up with TRBD2. With V trimmed by 0 bases and J by 5 bases, 8 bases remained unmatched. The length of the CDR3 is 16 residues. Germline V gene data show CDR1 as SGHRS and CDR2 as YFSETQ. The CDR3, as DNA: TGCGCCAGCAGCTTGGCGCTAGCGGGAACGGGGGAGACCCAGTACTTC. It is translated as CASSLALAGTGETQYF.

As to this clone: Other DNA sequences in the sample encode the same CDR3. The chain joins TRBV15 to TRBJ1-1, with 7 bases fitting TRBD1. V shed 6 bases, J shed 1 base, and the junction held 5 bases outside the gene matches. CDR1 and CDR2 from the germline V gene are LNHNV and YYDKDF (reference sequence). The CDR3 has 14 amino acids. The CDR3 loop reads CATSSDRANTEAFF. The CDR3 DNA reads as TGTGCCACCAGTTCCGACAGGGCGAACACTGAAGCTTTCTTT.

On this clone: Different DNA sequences within this sample yield the same CDR3. V usage is TRBV6-5 and J usage is TRBJ2-5; 10 positions agree with TRBD1. V trimming: 5 bases; J trimming: 4 bases; junction bases outside the gene matches: 4. CDR1 and CDR2 from the germline V gene are MNHEY and SVGAGI. CDR3 size: 14 residues. The DNA for the CDR3 is TGTGCCAGCAGTCGACGGACAGGGGGAGAGACCCAGTACTTC. Translation: CASSRRTGGETQYF.

As regards this clone: Other DNA sequences in the sample encode the same CDR3. This chain connects TRBV7-2 to TRBJ1-1, with a tentative D call TRBD1 (5 bases). Trimming pared 3 bases from V and 1 base from J, leaving 9 bases between. CDR1 is SGHTA, CDR2 FQGNSA, per germline. The CDR3 spans 14 residues. The CDR3 coding sequence is TGTGCCAGCAGCTTGGGACGGTCGAACACTGAAGCTTTCTTT. It is translated as CASSLGRSNTEAFF. Full variable domain (remainder filled in from reference TRBV7-2 and TRBJ1-1): GAGVSQSPSNKVTEKGKDVELRCDPISGHTALYWYRQSLGQGLEFLIYFQGNSAPDKSGLPSDRFSAERTGGSVSTLTIQRTQQEDSAVYLCASSLGRSNTEAFFGQGTRLTVV.

The V and J genes are TRBV10-1 and TRBJ2-1; D is possibly TRBD1 (6 bases). The CDR3 runs to 16 residues. Germline CDR1 is WNHNN and CDR2 is SYGVQD (reference sequence). Trimming removed 0 bases at V and 2 bases at J, with 11 bases between. CDR3 in amino acids: CASSESSGGTYNEQFF. As DNA, the CDR3 is TGCGCCAGCAGTGAGTCTTCTGGGGGCACCTACAATGAGCAGTTCTTC.

This chain links TRBV7-6 with TRBJ2-5; no clear D. This CDR3 is built from 13 residues. With 2 bases removed from V and 5 bases from J, the gap between germline ends came to 9 bases. Per germline, CDR1 SGHVS and CDR2 FNYEAQ. CDR3 protein: CASSLLLVETQYF. The CDR3 DNA sequence: TGTGCCAGCAGCTTACTGCTGGTGGAGACCCAGTACTTC.

The chain has TRBV28 and TRBJ1-1, with D perhaps matching TRBD1 (6 bases). Trimming cost V 6 bases and J 4 bases, with 12 bases left between them. Looked up from germline, CDR1 is MDHEN and CDR2 is SYDVKM. This CDR3 region has 13 residues. The CDR3 spells CASRLQGITEAFF. The CDR3 DNA reads as TGTGCCAGCAGGCTACAGGGAATCACTGAAGCTTTCTTT.

This chain joins TRBV7-2 and TRBJ2-3, with 8 nucleotides matching TRBD2. The CDR3 contains 15 residues. Losses at the gene ends were 6 bases for V and 6 bases for J; bases not matched to a gene: 11. Germline V gives CDR1 SGHTA, CDR2 FQGNSA. For the CDR3, the DNA is TGTGCCAGCAGTTTTAGCGGGGCCCGGGGGGATACGCAGTATTTT. Translated: CASSFSGARGDTQYF.

The V call is TRBV29-1, the J call TRBJ2-7; D not resolved. The CDR3 has 13 amino acids. Germline V gene data show CDR1 as SQVTM and CDR2 as ANQGSEA. Trimming took off 4 bases at V and 4 bases at J, with 14 bases between the two ends. CDR3 residues: CSVALPFTYEQYF. CDR3 DNA: TGCAGCGTTGCTCTCCCGTTCACTTACGAGCAGTACTTC.

CDR3 loop: CASSQGQGAGNEKLFF. CDR3 DNA: TGCGCCAGCAGCCAGGGACAGGGGGCGGGTAATGAAAAACTGTTTTTT. The rearrangement uses TRBV4-1 and TRBJ1-4, with 12 bases fitting TRBD1. The CDR3 is made up of 16 amino acids. Germline V gene lookup returns CDR1 MGHRA and CDR2 YSYEKL. V shed 3 bases, J shed 4 bases, and the junction held 3 bases outside the gene matches.

The V and J genes are TRBV5-4 and TRBJ1-1, with 10 bases matching TRBD1. CDR3 length equals 16 residues. The trim removed 5 bases at V and 3 bases at J, leaving 10 bases unmatched. Germline-derived CDR1 and CDR2 are SGHNT and YYREEE (reference sequence). In DNA form, the CDR3 reads TGTGCCAGCAGAAAGCGACAGGGGGCTTTGGACACTGAAGCTTTCTTT. Its translation: CASRKRQGALDTEAFF.

V usage is TRBV28 and J usage is TRBJ2-7; no firm D call. V was cut by 5 bases and J by 1 base, with 12 bases left in between. Germline-derived CDR1 and CDR2 are MDHEN and SYDVKM. This CDR3 comprises 14 residues. DNA for the CDR3: TGTGCCAGCAGTGCGACGGTAGGGTCCTACGAGCAGTACTTC. This translates into CASSATVGSYEQYF.

The chain joins TRBV5-8 to TRBJ1-2; possible D gene TRBD1, 6 bases. CDR3 length equals 14 residues. Germline V gene lookup returns CDR1 SGHTS and CDR2 YDEGEE. Between the trimmed V and J ends, which lost 4 bases and 5 bases, there was a span of 15 bases. The CDR3 loop is CASSLATTGYGYTF. DNA for the CDR3: TGTGCCAGCAGCCTGGCCACCACAGGGTATGGCTACACCTTC.

J is TRBJ2-7 and V is TRBV28; 7 bases align to TRBD1. This CDR3 has 13 residues. CDR1 and CDR2 (germline): MDHEN, SYDVKM. The V segment lost 9 bases and the J segment 3 bases; nucleotides outside the gene matches: 8. CDR3 bases: TGTGCCAGTCTGGGACAGCCGTTCTACGAGCAGTACTTC. Its translation: CASLGQPFYEQYF.

The V and J genes are TRBV5-6 and TRBJ1-3, with TRBD1 matching over 7 bases. The CDR3 extends over 16 amino acids. Germline loops: CDR1 SGHDT, CDR2 YYEEEE. V lost 4 bases to trimming and J lost 4 bases; unmatched junction nucleotides: 11. The CDR3 here is CASSDSSWGQGNTIYF. The CDR3 region has the DNA TGTGCCAGCAGCGATTCGTCATGGGGACAGGGAAACACCATATATTTT. Looking up the rest from reference TRBV5-6 and TRBJ1-3 gives the full variable domain: DAGVTQSPTHLIKTRGQQVTLRCSPKSGHDTVSWYQQALGQGPQFIFQYYEEEERQRGNFPDRFSGHQFPNYSSELNVNALLLGDSALYLCASSDSSWGQGNTIYFGEGSWLTVV.

The rearrangement links TRBV4-1 to TRBJ1-1, with 10 nucleotides matching TRBD1. Trimming at V came to 3 bases and at J to 4 bases, leaving 5 bases not matched to a gene. Germline values: CDR1 MGHRA, CDR2 YSYEKL. The CDR3 contains 15 residues. The CDR3 bases are TGCGCCAGCAGCCAGGACGGACAGGGGGGCACTGAAGCTTTCTTT. As protein: CASSQDGQGGTEAFF.

J is TRBJ2-7 and V is TRBV10-1; 9 nucleotides line up with TRBD2. The trim removed 4 bases at V and 6 bases at J, leaving 7 bases unmatched. This CDR3 contains 14 residues. Germline V gene lookup returns CDR1 WNHNN and CDR2 SYGVQD (reference sequence). CDR3 sequence (DNA): TGCGCCAGCAGTGCTCGGCTAGCGGGAAGCGAGCAGTACTTC. This gives the protein CASSARLAGSEQYF.

This chain uses TRBV10-3 with TRBJ1-4; D gene unclear. This CDR3 is 13 amino acids long. Germline V gene sequence: CDR1 ENHRY, CDR2 SYGVKD. V lost 7 bases and J lost 11, with 17 bases in between. The CDR3 DNA reads TGTGCCATCAAATTAATCGAAGGTGGCAAACTGTTTTTT. It encodes CAIKLIEGGKLFF.

This rearrangement joins TRBV9 to TRBJ2-2, with 7 positions matching TRBD1. V dropped 3 bases and J dropped 0; count of bases not matched to a gene: 2. Germline V gives CDR1 SGDLS, CDR2 YYNGEE. The CDR3 is 15 residues long. The CDR3 loop is CASSGQGANTGELFF. CDR3 DNA: TGTGCCAGCAGCGGACAGGGAGCGAACACCGGGGAGCTGTTTTTT.

The chain combines TRBV5-1 with TRBJ2-2; D not resolved. The V and J ends lost 2 bases and 4 bases respectively, with 9 bases between them. CDR1 and CDR2 (germline): SGHRS, YFSETQ. The CDR3 is made up of 14 amino acids. The CDR3 here is CASSLSETTGELFF. The CDR3 DNA sequence: TGCGCCAGCAGCTTAAGTGAAACCACCGGGGAGCTGTTTTTT.

In its sample, this clone was seen once. V usage is TRBV15 and J usage is TRBJ1-4; D call uncertain. Germline V gene lookup returns CDR1 LNHNV and CDR2 YYDKDF (reference sequence). Trimming removed 2 bases at V and 4 bases at J, with 11 bases between. This CDR3 is 15 amino acids long. CDR3: CATSRPKGVNEKLFF. CDR3 sequence (DNA): TGTGCCACCAGCAGACCCAAGGGCGTTAATGAAAAACTGTTTTTT.

The chain has TRBV11-2 and TRBJ1-1; D uncertain. V was shortened by 5 bases and J by 11 bases, with 24 bases between the two germline ends. CDR3 length equals 15 residues. Germline-derived CDR1 and CDR2 are SGHAT and FQNNGV. CDR3 sequence reads: CASSQSQAENDLAFF. In DNA form, the CDR3 reads TGTGCCAGCAGCCAATCTCAGGCGGAAAATGATCTGGCTTTCTTT.